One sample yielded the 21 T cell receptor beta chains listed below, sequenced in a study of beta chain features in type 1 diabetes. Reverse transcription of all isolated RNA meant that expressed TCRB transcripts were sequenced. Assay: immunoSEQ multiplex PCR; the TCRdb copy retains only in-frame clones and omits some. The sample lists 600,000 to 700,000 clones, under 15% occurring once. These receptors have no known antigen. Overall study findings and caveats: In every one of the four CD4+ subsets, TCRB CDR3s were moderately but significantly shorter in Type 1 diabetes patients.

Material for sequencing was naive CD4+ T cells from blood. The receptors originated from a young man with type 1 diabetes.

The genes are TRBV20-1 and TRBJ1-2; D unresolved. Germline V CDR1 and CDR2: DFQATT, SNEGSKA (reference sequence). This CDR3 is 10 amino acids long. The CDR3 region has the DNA TGCACCCCCTTGGCGTATGGCTACACCTTC. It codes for CTPLAYGYTF.

This chain's CDR3 is CASSETGQIFSYGYTF. The CDR3 bases are TGTGCCAGCAGCGAGACGGGACAGATATTCTCCTATGGCTACACCTTC. The chain couples TRBV7-9 to TRBJ1-2, with TRBD1 identical over 7 bases. The CDR3 runs 16 residues. Germline lookup yields CDR1 SEHNR and CDR2 FQNEAQ (reference sequence). J gave up 4 bases and V 5 bases, and 13 bases lay outside the gene matches.

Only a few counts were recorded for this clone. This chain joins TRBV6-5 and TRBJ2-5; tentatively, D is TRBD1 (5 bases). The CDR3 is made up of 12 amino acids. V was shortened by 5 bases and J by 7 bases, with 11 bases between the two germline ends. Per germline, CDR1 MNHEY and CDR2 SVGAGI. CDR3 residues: CASSADQGTQYF. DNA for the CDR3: TGTGCCAGCAGTGCGGATCAGGGGACCCAGTACTTC.

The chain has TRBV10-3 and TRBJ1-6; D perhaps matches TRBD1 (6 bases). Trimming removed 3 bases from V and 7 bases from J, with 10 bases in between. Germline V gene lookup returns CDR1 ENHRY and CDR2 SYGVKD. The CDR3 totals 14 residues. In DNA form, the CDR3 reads TGTGCCATCAGTGAAGGGGGGTACAATTCACCCCTCCACTTT. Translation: CAISEGGYNSPLHF.

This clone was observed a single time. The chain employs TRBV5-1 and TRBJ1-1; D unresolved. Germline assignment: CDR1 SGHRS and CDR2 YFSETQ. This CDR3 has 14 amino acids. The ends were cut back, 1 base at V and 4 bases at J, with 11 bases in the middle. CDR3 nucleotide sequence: TGCGCCAGCAGCTTGATACCCGAGGGCACTGAAGCTTTCTTT. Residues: CASSLIPEGTEAFF. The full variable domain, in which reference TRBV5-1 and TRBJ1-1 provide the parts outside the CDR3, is KAGVTQTPRYLIKTRGQQVTLSCSPISGHRSVSWYQQTPGQGLQFLFEYFSETQRNKGNFPGRFSGRQFSNSRSEMNVSTLELGDSALYLCASSLIPEGTEAFFGQGTRLTVV.

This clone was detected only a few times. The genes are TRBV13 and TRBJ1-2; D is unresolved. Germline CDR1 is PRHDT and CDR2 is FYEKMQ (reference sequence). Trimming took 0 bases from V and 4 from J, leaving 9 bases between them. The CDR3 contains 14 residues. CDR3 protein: CASSLGRQTYGYTF. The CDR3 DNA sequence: TGTGCCAGCAGCTTAGGACGCCAGACCTATGGCTACACCTTC. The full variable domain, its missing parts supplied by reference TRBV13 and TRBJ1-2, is AAGVIQSPRHLIKEKRETATLKCYPIPRHDTVYWYQQGPGQDPQFLISFYEKMQSDKGSIPDRFSAQQFSDYHSELNMSSLELGDSALYFCASSLGRQTYGYTFGSGTRLTVV.

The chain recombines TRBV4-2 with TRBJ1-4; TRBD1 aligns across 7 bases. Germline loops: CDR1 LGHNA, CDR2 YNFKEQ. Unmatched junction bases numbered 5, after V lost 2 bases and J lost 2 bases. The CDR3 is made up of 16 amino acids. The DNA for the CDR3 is TGTGCCAGCAGCCAACGACAGGGAGCTACTAATGAAAAACTGTTTTTT. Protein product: CASSQRQGATNEKLFF.

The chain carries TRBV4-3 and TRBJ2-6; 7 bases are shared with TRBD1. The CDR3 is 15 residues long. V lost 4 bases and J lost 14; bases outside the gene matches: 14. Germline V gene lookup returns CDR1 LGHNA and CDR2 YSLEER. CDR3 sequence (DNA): TGCGCCAGCAGCCCAGGGATCGGGACAGCCCTATTCCTGACTTTC. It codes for CASSPGIGTALFLTF.

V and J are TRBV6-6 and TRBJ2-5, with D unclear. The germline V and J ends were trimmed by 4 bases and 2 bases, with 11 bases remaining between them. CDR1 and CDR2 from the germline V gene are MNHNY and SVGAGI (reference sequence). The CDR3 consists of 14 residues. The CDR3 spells CASSSPSTQETQYF. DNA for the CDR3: TGTGCCAGCAGTTCTCCCTCAACACAAGAGACCCAGTACTTC.

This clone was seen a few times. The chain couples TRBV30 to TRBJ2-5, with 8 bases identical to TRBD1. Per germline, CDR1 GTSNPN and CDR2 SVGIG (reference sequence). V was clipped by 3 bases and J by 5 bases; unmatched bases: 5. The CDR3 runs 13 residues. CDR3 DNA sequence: TGTGCCTGGAGCCGGGACAGGCGGGAGACCCAGTACTTC. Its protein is CAWSRDRRETQYF. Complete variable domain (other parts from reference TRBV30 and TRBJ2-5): SQTIHQWPATLVQPVGSPLSLECTVEGTSNPNLYWYRQAAGRGLQLLFYSVGIGQISSEVPQNLSASRPQDRQFILSSKKLLLSDSGFYLCAWSRDRRETQYFGPGTRLLVL.

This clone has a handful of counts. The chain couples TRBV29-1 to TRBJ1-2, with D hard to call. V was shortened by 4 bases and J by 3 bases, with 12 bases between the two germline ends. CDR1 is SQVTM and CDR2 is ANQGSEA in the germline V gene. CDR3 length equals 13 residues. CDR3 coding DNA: TGCAGCGTTGTCGTATACGGACACTATGGCTACACCTTC. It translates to CSVVVYGHYGYTF.

CDR3 in amino acids: CASSLSKVSNQPQHF. The CDR3 region has the DNA TGTGCCAGCAGTTTGTCAAAGGTTAGCAATCAGCCCCAGCATTTT. J is TRBJ1-5 and V is TRBV28, with D uncertain. With 3 bases removed from V and 0 bases from J, the gap between germline ends came to 9 bases. This CDR3 spans 15 amino acids. The V gene's germline CDR1 is MDHEN and CDR2 SYDVKM.

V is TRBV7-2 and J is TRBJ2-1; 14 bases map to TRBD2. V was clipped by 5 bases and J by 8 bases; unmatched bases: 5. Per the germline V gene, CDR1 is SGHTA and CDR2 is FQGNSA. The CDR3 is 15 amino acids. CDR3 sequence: CASSLTSGGEYEQFF. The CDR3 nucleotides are TGTGCCAGCAGCCTGACTAGCGGGGGGGAGTATGAGCAGTTCTTC. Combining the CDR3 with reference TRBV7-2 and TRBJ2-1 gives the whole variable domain GAGVSQSPSNKVTEKGKDVELRCDPISGHTALYWYRQSLGQGLEFLIYFQGNSAPDKSGLPSDRFSAERTGGSVSTLTIQRTQQEDSAVYLCASSLTSGGEYEQFFGPGTRLTVL.

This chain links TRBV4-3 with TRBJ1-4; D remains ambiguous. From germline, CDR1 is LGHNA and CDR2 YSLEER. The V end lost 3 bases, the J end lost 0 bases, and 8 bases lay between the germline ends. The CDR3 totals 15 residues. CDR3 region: CASSQRAATNEKLFF. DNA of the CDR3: TGCGCCAGCAGCCAGAGGGCAGCAACTAATGAAAAACTGTTTTTT.

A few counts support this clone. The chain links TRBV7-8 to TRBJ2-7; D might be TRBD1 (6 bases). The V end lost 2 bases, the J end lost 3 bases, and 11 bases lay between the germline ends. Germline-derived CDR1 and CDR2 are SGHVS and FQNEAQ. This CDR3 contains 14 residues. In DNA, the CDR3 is TGTGCCAGCAGCTTAACAGGGATACTCTACGAGCAGTACTTC. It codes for CASSLTGILYEQYF. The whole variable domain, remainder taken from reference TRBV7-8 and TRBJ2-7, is GAGVSQSPRYKVAKRGQDVALRCDPISGHVSLFWYQQALGQGPEFLTYFQNEAQLDKSGLPSDRFFAERPEGSVSTLKIQRTQQEDSAVYLCASSLTGILYEQYFGPGTRLTVT.

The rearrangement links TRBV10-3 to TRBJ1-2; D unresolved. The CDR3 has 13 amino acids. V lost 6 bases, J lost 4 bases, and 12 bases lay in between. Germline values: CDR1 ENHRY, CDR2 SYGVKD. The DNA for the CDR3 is TGTGCCATCAGCTATGACAAGGGCTATGGCTACACCTTC. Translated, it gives CAISYDKGYGYTF.

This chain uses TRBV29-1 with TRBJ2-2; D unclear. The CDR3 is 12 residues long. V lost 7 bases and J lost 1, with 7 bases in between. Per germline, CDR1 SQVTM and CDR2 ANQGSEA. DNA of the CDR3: TGCAGCGGCAACCAGAACACCGGGGAGCTGTTTTTT. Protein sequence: CSGNQNTGELFF.

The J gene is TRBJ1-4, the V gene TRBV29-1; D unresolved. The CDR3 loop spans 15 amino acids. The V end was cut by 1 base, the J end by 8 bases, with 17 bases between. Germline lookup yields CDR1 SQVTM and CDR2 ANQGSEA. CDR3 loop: CSVEGVGPTLEKLFF. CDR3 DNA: TGCAGCGTTGAAGGGGTAGGGCCCACCCTCGAAAAACTGTTTTTT.

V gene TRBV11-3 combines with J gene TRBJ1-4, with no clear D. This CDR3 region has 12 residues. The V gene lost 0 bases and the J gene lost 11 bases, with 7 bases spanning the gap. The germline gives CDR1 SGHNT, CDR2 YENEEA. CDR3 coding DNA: TGTGCCAGCAGCTTAGATCGGGCGAAACTGTTTTTT. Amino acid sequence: CASSLDRAKLFF.

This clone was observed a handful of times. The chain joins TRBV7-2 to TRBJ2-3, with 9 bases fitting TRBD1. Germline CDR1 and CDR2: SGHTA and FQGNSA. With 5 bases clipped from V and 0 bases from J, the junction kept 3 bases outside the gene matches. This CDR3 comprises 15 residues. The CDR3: CASSGQGTSTDTQYF. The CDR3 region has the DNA TGTGCCAGCAGCGGACAGGGGACCAGCACAGATACGCAGTATTTT.

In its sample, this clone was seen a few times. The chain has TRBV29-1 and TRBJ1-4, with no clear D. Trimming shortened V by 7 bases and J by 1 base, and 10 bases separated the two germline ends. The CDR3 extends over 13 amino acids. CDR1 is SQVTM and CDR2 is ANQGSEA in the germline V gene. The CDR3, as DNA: TGCAGCGCTTCGACAAGAACTAATGAAAAACTGTTTTTT. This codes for CSASTRTNEKLFF.